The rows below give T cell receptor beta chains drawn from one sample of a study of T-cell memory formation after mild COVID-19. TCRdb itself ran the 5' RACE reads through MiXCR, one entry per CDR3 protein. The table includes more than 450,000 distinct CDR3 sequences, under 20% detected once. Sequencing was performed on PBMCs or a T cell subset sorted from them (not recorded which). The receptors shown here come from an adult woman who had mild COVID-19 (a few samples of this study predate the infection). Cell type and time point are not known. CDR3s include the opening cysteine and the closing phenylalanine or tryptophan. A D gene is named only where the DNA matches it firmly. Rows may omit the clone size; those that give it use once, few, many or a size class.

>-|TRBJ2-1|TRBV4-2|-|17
CASSQERARSGDNEQFF
TGTGCCAGCAGCCAAGAGAGAGCCCGTTCCGGGGACAATGAGCAGTTCTTC
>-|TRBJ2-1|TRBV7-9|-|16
CASSTTGAPRGDEQFF
TGTGCCAGCAGCACCACCGGGGCCCCCCGAGGAGATGAGCAGTTCTTC
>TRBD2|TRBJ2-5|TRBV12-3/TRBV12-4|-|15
CASSPSGTYQETQYF
TGTGCCAGCAGCCCTAGCGGGACCTACCAAGAGACCCAGTACTTC
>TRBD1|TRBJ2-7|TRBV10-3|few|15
CAIRETGSSSYEQYF
TGTGCCATCAGGGAGACAGGGTCCAGCTCCTACGAGCAGTACTTC
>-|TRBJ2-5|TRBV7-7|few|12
CASSFGSETQYF
TGTGCCAGCAGCTTCGGGTCCGAGACCCAGTACTTC
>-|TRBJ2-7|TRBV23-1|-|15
CASSQPHRFSYEQYF
TGCGCCAGCAGTCAACCGCACAGGTTCTCCTACGAGCAGTACTTC
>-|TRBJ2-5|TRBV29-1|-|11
CSVDETRTQYF
TGCAGCGTTGACGAGACCAGGACCCAGTACTTC
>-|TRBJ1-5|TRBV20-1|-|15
CSARAVSYSNQPQHF
TGCAGTGCTAGAGCAGTTTCATATAGCAATCAGCCCCAGCATTTT
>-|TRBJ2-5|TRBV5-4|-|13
CASSLVPGEAQYF
TGTGCCAGCAGCTTGGTACCGGGAGAGGCCCAGTACTTC
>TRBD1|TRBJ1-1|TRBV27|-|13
CASSQGTGTEAFF
TGTGCCAGCAGTCAAGGGACAGGGACTGAAGCTTTCTTT
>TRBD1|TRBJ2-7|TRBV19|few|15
CASSLQLTGTHEQYF
TGTGCCAGTAGTCTCCAGTTGACAGGGACCCACGAGCAGTACTTC
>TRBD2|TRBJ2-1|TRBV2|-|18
CASSESLAGPSSYNEQFF
TGTGCCAGCAGTGAGAGTCTAGCGGGTCCCTCCTCCTACAATGAGCAGTTCTTC
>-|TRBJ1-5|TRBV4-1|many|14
CASSQQGSNQPQHF
TGCGCCAGCAGCCAACAGGGAAGCAATCAGCCCCAGCATTTT
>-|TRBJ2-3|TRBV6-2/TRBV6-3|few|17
CASSYSSFSRVDDTQYF
TGTGCCAGCAGTTACTCGAGTTTTTCTAGAGTGGATGATACGCAGTATTTT
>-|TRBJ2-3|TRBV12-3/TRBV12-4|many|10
CASQGGTQYF
TGTGCCAGCCAGGGGGGTACGCAGTATTTT
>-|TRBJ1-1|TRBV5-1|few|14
CATGVGGQNTEAFF
TGCGCCACTGGCGTGGGGGGACAGAACACTGAAGCTTTCTTT
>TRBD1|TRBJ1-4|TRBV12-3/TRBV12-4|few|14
CASSLGQGTEKLFF
TGTGCCAGCAGTTTAGGACAGGGTACTGAAAAACTGTTTTTT
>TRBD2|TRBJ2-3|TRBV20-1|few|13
CSAAGGSTDTQYF
TGCAGTGCCGCGGGAGGGAGCACAGATACGCAGTATTTT
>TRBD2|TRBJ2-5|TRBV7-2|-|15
CASSWGLATQETQYF
TGTGCCAGCAGCTGGGGACTAGCCACACAAGAGACCCAGTACTTC
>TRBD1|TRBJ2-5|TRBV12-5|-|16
CASGLDPYRGLETQYF
TGTGCTAGTGGTTTGGACCCTTACAGGGGGCTGGAGACCCAGTACTTC
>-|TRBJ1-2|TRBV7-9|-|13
CASSLVGAGGYTF
TGTGCCAGCAGCTTAGTAGGGGCCGGTGGCTACACCTTC
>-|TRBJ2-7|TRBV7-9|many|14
CASSATGPNYEQYF
TGTGCCAGCAGCGCCACGGGTCCGAACTACGAGCAGTACTTC
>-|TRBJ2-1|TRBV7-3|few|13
CASSLAVHNEQFF
TGTGCCAGCAGCTTGGCCGTCCACAATGAGCAGTTCTTC
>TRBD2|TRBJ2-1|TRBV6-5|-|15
CASSYRGRALNEQFF
TGTGCCAGCAGTTACCGCGGGAGGGCCCTCAATGAGCAGTTCTTC
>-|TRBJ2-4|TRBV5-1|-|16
CASSGGGGKGKNIQYF
TGCGCCAGCAGCGGAGGGGGAGGGAAGGGCAAAAACATTCAGTACTTC
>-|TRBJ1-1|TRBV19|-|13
CASSQGVFTEAFF
TGTGCCAGTAGTCAGGGAGTATTCACTGAAGCTTTCTTT
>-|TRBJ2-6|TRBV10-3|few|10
CAISGNDLTF
TGTGCCATCAGTGGGAACGACCTGACTTTC
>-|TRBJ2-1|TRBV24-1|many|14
CATSGIHSYNEQFF
TGTGCCACCAGTGGCATTCATAGTTACAATGAGCAGTTCTTC
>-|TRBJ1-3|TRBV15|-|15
CATSRAGTAINTIYF
TGTGCCACCAGCAGGGCCGGGACGGCGATAAACACCATATATTTT
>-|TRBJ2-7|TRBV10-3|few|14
CAIRATPSSYEQYF
TGTGCCATCAGGGCCACTCCCAGCTCCTACGAGCAGTACTTC
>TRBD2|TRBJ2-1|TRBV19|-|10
CASNAGGQFF
TGTGCCAGTAACGCGGGAGGGCAGTTCTTC
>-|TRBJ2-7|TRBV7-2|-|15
CASTPGTYPPYEQYF
TGTGCCAGCACTCCCGGGACTTACCCTCCTTACGAGCAGTACTTC
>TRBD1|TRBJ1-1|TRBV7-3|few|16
CASSSSHRGRDTEAFF
TGTGCCAGCAGCTCATCCCACAGGGGGCGGGACACTGAAGCTTTCTTT
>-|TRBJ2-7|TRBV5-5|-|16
CASSLAVTGYDYEQYF
TGTGCCAGCAGCTTGGCCGTTACAGGATACGACTACGAGCAGTACTTC
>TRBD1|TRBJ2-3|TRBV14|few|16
CASSLRPGQGTDTQYF
TGTGCCAGCAGCCTGAGACCGGGACAGGGCACAGATACGCAGTATTTT
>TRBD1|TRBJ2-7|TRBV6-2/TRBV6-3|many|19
CASSTPLDRTSKVSYEQYF
TGTGCCAGCAGCACACCCCTGGACAGGACGTCTAAAGTTTCCTACGAGCAGTACTTC
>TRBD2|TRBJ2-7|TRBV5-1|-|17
CASSFVLAGRSSYEQYF
TGCGCCAGCAGCTTTGTACTAGCGGGTAGAAGCTCCTACGAGCAGTACTTC
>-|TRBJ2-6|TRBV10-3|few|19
CAIRKGITGEISGANVLTF
TGTGCCATCAGGAAGGGAATTACAGGTGAAATCTCTGGGGCCAACGTCCTGACTTTC
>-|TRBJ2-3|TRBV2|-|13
CASNPRITDTQYF
TGTGCCAGCAATCCAAGGATTACAGATACGCAGTATTTT
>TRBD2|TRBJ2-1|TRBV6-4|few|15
CASSRSSGAQNEQFF
TGTGCCAGCAGTCGGTCGAGCGGGGCTCAGAATGAGCAGTTCTTC
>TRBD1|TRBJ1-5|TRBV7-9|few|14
CATGTGDYNQPQHF
TGTGCCACCGGCACAGGGGACTACAATCAGCCCCAGCATTTT
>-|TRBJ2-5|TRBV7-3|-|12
CASSLRRKTQYF
TGTGCCAGCAGCTTAAGAAGGAAGACCCAGTACTTC
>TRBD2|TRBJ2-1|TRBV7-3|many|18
CASGEGLAGPSSYNEQFF
TGTGCCAGCGGGGAGGGACTAGCGGGTCCCAGCTCCTACAATGAGCAGTTCTTC
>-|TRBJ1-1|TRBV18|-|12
CASSPPSTEAFF
TGTGCCAGCTCACCACCCAGCACTGAAGCTTTCTTT
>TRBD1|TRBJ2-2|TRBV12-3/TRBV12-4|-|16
CASSQGQFANTGELFF
TGTGCCAGCAGCCAGGGACAGTTCGCGAACACCGGGGAGCTGTTTTTT
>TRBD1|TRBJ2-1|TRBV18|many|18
CASSLSHPTGGGHNEQFF
TGTGCCAGCTCACTCTCCCACCCGACAGGGGGTGGTCACAATGAGCAGTTCTTC
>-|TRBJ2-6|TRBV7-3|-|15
CASSLYRAGANVLTF
TGTGCCAGCAGCTTGTACAGGGCTGGGGCCAACGTCCTGACTTTC
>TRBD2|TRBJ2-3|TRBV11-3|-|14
CASSRREDPDTQYF
TGTGCCAGCAGCCGGCGGGAGGACCCAGATACGCAGTATTTT
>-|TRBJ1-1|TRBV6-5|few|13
CASSYSVGGEAFF
TGTGCCAGCAGTTACTCGGTCGGGGGAGAAGCTTTCTTT
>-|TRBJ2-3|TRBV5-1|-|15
CASSLVSLGEDTQYF
TGCGCCAGCAGCTTGGTCTCACTAGGGGAGGATACGCAGTATTTT
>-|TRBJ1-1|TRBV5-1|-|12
CASSWAGSEAFF
TGCGCCAGCAGCTGGGCCGGAAGTGAAGCTTTCTTT
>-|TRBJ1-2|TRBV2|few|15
CASSVRVGYGYGYTF
TGTGCCAGCAGTGTGAGGGTGGGGTATGGCTATGGCTACACCTTC
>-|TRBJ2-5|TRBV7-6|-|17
CASSLSTGRLWQETQYF
TGTGCCAGCAGCTTGAGCACAGGGCGTCTGTGGCAAGAGACCCAGTACTTC
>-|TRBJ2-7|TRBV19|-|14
CASSFRTVSYEQYF
TGTGCCAGTAGTTTCCGGACGGTCTCCTACGAGCAGTACTTC
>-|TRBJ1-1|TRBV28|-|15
CASSLGGLKNTEAFF
TGTGCCAGCAGTTTAGGGGGACTCAAGAACACTGAAGCTTTCTTT
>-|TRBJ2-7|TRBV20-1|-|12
CSAQGRWYEQYF
TGCAGTGCTCAGGGGAGGTGGTACGAGCAGTACTTC